The present T cell receptor (beta chain) was sequenced within a study of CD4 and CD8 cells across lung adenocarcinoma regions (dated by TCRdb to the late 2010s). In terms of the full investigation: Intratumor heterogeneity of the T cell receptor repertoire was examined by comparing tumor centers with tumor margins.

Many counts were recorded for this clonotype. It lacks a known antigen. Base qualities are not recorded, but no much larger clone differs from it by a single base. Donors were patients with localized lung adenocarcinoma, a subtype of non-small cell lung cancer. The centers of localized lung adenocarcinomas were where the samples came from. For TCR repertoire analysis, CD4+ T cells from tumor tissue were profiled apart from CD8+ T cells. The germline V gene specifies SGHRS as CDR1 and YFSETQ as CDR2. Including cysteine and phenylalanine, the CDR3 has 13 amino acids. The sequence is cut down to CDR3 DNA, 39 bases in frame from base 1. The junction carries 7 bases between V and J, which are trimmed by 2 bases and 3 bases respectively. Library prep was done by PCR. TCRdb shows the sequencer as HiSeq X Ten. The public reads were quality trimmed at Q25 with fastp and then assembled into clones with MiXCR by TCRdb, keeping productive beta chains. Rows with one shared CDR3 protein collapse into an entry with the most common genes and DNA. The sample table contains 25,000 or so distinct CDR3 sequences; only one count was recorded for around 52% of them. Clones ranked in the top ten supply 20% to 25% of the sample.

The sequenced material came from CD4+ T cells from the center of a lung tumor. Reading the label with the study, this specimen's cell subset or site is: tumor center region. The chain was built from TRBV5-1 and TRBJ2-3, with an unclear D gene assignment. This sequence was found in a male donor with lung adenocarcinoma. The CD4 and CD8 labels of this study may be unreliable. The nucleotide sequence is given as TGCGCCAGCAGCTTCATAGTAACAGATACGCAGTATTTT. This encodes CASSFIVTDTQYF.